This is a list of T cell receptor beta chains from one sample in a study of blood T cell repertoires in COVID-19. Produced via immunoSEQ multiplex PCR; TCRdb's table is partial and in-frame only. The sample comprises about 150,000 clones, about nine tenths of which are singletons, and around 1.5% rests with the top ten. The sequenced sample was peripheral blood. The receptors were sampled from a human donor in a cohort sampled during active COVID-19. CDR3s include the opening cysteine and the closing phenylalanine or tryptophan. Each record gives: CDR3 DNA, CDR3 protein, J gene, clone size, V gene, D gene. D genes are given only for firm matches. Size is omitted from some rows. Given values are once, few, many or a class for expanded clones.

cdr3_nt: TGTGCCAGCAGTGAAGTCGGGACAGGGGGCAACTATGGCTACACCTTC; cdr3_aa: CASSEVGTGGNYGYTF; j_call: TRBJ1-2; clone_size: once; v_call: TRBV6-1; d_call: TRBD1
cdr3_nt: TGTGCCAGCAGCTTGTTAGCGGGGTACGAGCAGTACTTC; cdr3_aa: CASSLLAGYEQYF; j_call: TRBJ2-7; clone_size: -; v_call: TRBV5-5; d_call: TRBD2
cdr3_nt: TGTGCCAGCAGTTTAGTCGCAGGGGGCCCGCAAGAGACCCAGTACTTC; cdr3_aa: CASSLVAGGPQETQYF; j_call: TRBJ2-5; clone_size: -; v_call: TRBV27; d_call: TRBD1
cdr3_nt: TGCGCCAGCAGCCCTACAGAGATCATGAACACTGAAGCTTTCTTT; cdr3_aa: CASSPTEIMNTEAFF; j_call: TRBJ1-1; clone_size: -; v_call: TRBV5-1; d_call: -
cdr3_nt: TGCGCCAGCAGCGGGCCAGGGTCTCGGAACACTGAAGCTTTCTTT; cdr3_aa: CASSGPGSRNTEAFF; j_call: TRBJ1-1; clone_size: once; v_call: TRBV5-1; d_call: -
cdr3_nt: TGTGCCAGCAGCCGCCGGCGTGGGACAGGGTCCTTAGTGGGGGCCAACGTCCTGACTTTC; cdr3_aa: CASSRRRGTGSLVGANVLTF; j_call: TRBJ2-6; clone_size: -; v_call: TRBV6-6; d_call: TRBD1
cdr3_nt: TGTGCCAGCAACCCCGGACTAGCGGAAACCTACGAGCAGTACTTC; cdr3_aa: CASNPGLAETYEQYF; j_call: TRBJ2-7; clone_size: -; v_call: TRBV7-2; d_call: TRBD2
cdr3_nt: TGTGCCAGCAGCTTCGACACGCCCACAGATACGCAGTATTTT; cdr3_aa: CASSFDTPTDTQYF; j_call: TRBJ2-3; clone_size: -; v_call: TRBV7-2; d_call: -
cdr3_nt: TGTGCCAGTAGAACAACTAGCGGGGGGGCCTCTGAGCAGTTCTTC; cdr3_aa: CASRTTSGGASEQFF; j_call: TRBJ2-1; clone_size: -; v_call: TRBV19; d_call: TRBD2
cdr3_nt: TGTGCCAGCAGTGAACGTTCGGGGACTAATGAAAAACTGTTTTTT; cdr3_aa: CASSERSGTNEKLFF; j_call: TRBJ1-4; clone_size: -; v_call: TRBV2; d_call: -
cdr3_nt: TGTGCCAGCAGCTTGAGTAGCGGGGGCGAGCAGTTCTTC; cdr3_aa: CASSLSSGGEQFF; j_call: TRBJ2-1; clone_size: -; v_call: TRBV7-2; d_call: TRBD2
cdr3_nt: TGTGCCAGCAGCTTAGAAGGTCCGGGGGAGCAGTACTTC; cdr3_aa: CASSLEGPGEQYF; j_call: TRBJ2-7; clone_size: -; v_call: TRBV11-2; d_call: -
cdr3_nt: TGTGCCAGCAGCTCGACTAGCGGGGAAAAACCCCAAGAGACCCAGTACTTC; cdr3_aa: CASSSTSGEKPQETQYF; j_call: TRBJ2-5; clone_size: -; v_call: TRBV13; d_call: TRBD2
cdr3_nt: TGTGCCAGCAGCCCCAGGGGGCAATCCTACGAGCAGTACTTC; cdr3_aa: CASSPRGQSYEQYF; j_call: TRBJ2-7; clone_size: -; v_call: TRBV6-5; d_call: TRBD1
cdr3_nt: TGTGCCAGCAGTTACCAACGGACAGGGCCTGAAGCTTTCTTT; cdr3_aa: CASSYQRTGPEAFF; j_call: TRBJ1-1; clone_size: -; v_call: TRBV6-6; d_call: TRBD1
cdr3_nt: TGCAGTGCTAGTAATTTGGGGACAGACTCCTACGAGCAGTACTTC; cdr3_aa: CSASNLGTDSYEQYF; j_call: TRBJ2-7; clone_size: -; v_call: TRBV20-1; d_call: TRBD1
cdr3_nt: TGCGCCAGCAGTGAGTCGCAGTATTCACCCCTCCACTTT; cdr3_aa: CASSESQYSPLHF; j_call: TRBJ1-6; clone_size: few; v_call: TRBV10-1; d_call: -
cdr3_nt: TGTGCCACCAGCAGACCCGGGACAGGTCAAAACATTCAGTACTTC; cdr3_aa: CATSRPGTGQNIQYF; j_call: TRBJ2-4; clone_size: -; v_call: TRBV15; d_call: TRBD1
cdr3_nt: TGTGCCAGCAGTCATGAACAGGGGGTAGCGAACACTGAAGCTTTCTTT; cdr3_aa: CASSHEQGVANTEAFF; j_call: TRBJ1-1; clone_size: -; v_call: TRBV7-9; d_call: TRBD1
cdr3_nt: TGTGCCAGCAGTTACATCATGGGGGCTAGGGCGATCTACAATGAGCAGTTCTTC; cdr3_aa: CASSYIMGARAIYNEQFF; j_call: TRBJ2-1; clone_size: -; v_call: TRBV6-2/TRBV6-3; d_call: -
cdr3_nt: TGCAGTGCTTGGACAGGGGAAGAGCAGTACTTC; cdr3_aa: CSAWTGEEQYF; j_call: TRBJ2-7; clone_size: -; v_call: TRBV20-1; d_call: TRBD1
cdr3_nt: TGTGCTAGTGCCACAGGGGGCTGGCAGCCCCAGCATTTT; cdr3_aa: CASATGGWQPQHF; j_call: TRBJ1-5; clone_size: -; v_call: TRBV12-5; d_call: TRBD1
cdr3_nt: TGTGCCAGCAGCCCCGACAGACTGAACACTGAAGCTTTCTTT; cdr3_aa: CASSPDRLNTEAFF; j_call: TRBJ1-1; clone_size: -; v_call: TRBV7-3; d_call: -
cdr3_nt: TGCGCCAGCAGCCAAGACCTTTACAGGGACCAAGAGACCCAGTACTTC; cdr3_aa: CASSQDLYRDQETQYF; j_call: TRBJ2-5; clone_size: -; v_call: TRBV4-1; d_call: -
cdr3_nt: TGCGCCAGCAGCCCCGGACTAGCGGGGATCAATGAGCAGTTCTTC; cdr3_aa: CASSPGLAGINEQFF; j_call: TRBJ2-1; clone_size: -; v_call: TRBV5-1; d_call: TRBD2
cdr3_nt: TGTGCCAGCACCTCCGGGACAGGGGCCTACGAGCAGTACTTC; cdr3_aa: CASTSGTGAYEQYF; j_call: TRBJ2-7; clone_size: once; v_call: TRBV6-5; d_call: TRBD1
cdr3_nt: TGTGCCAGCAGCGTAGACGGCAGGATTTTAGATACGCAGTATTTT; cdr3_aa: CASSVDGRILDTQYF; j_call: TRBJ2-3; clone_size: -; v_call: TRBV9; d_call: -
cdr3_nt: TGTGCCAGCAGCTTAGTAGAGGTCCCTTTATACGAGCAGTACTTC; cdr3_aa: CASSLVEVPLYEQYF; j_call: TRBJ2-7; clone_size: -; v_call: TRBV11-1; d_call: -
cdr3_nt: TGTGCCAGCAGTTTCATCGGTGGGGCGCTGGACGAGCAGTACTTC; cdr3_aa: CASSFIGGALDEQYF; j_call: TRBJ2-7; clone_size: -; v_call: TRBV5-6; d_call: -
cdr3_nt: TGCGCCAGCAGCCAATTACCGGGGGATGACTATGGCTACACCTTC; cdr3_aa: CASSQLPGDDYGYTF; j_call: TRBJ1-2; clone_size: -; v_call: TRBV4-1; d_call: -
cdr3_nt: TGTGCCAGCAGCTTACGGTACAGGGGGCGGACTGAAGCTTTCTTT; cdr3_aa: CASSLRYRGRTEAFF; j_call: TRBJ1-1; clone_size: -; v_call: TRBV5-4; d_call: TRBD1
cdr3_nt: TGTGCCAGCAGCTTGCCCCGGGGGAACTATGGCTACACCTTC; cdr3_aa: CASSLPRGNYGYTF; j_call: TRBJ1-2; clone_size: -; v_call: TRBV5-4; d_call: -
cdr3_nt: TGTGCCAGCACCGAAGGGGACACAGATACGCAGTATTTT; cdr3_aa: CASTEGDTDTQYF; j_call: TRBJ2-3; clone_size: -; v_call: TRBV7-2; d_call: -
cdr3_nt: TGTGCTAGTGGTACGGACAGGGGCACAGATACGCAGTATTTT; cdr3_aa: CASGTDRGTDTQYF; j_call: TRBJ2-3; clone_size: once; v_call: TRBV12-5; d_call: TRBD1
cdr3_nt: TGTGCCAGCAGCTTAGCGGGGGGATTCGAGACCCAGTACTTC; cdr3_aa: CASSLAGGFETQYF; j_call: TRBJ2-5; clone_size: -; v_call: TRBV7-2; d_call: -
cdr3_nt: TGTGCCAGCAGCCCAGCGGAACCTTGGGGCTACGAGCAGTACTTC; cdr3_aa: CASSPAEPWGYEQYF; j_call: TRBJ2-7; clone_size: -; v_call: TRBV9; d_call: -
cdr3_nt: TGTGCCAGTAGCCCCCGAAGGAGCAATCCAGATACGCAGTATTTT; cdr3_aa: CASSPRRSNPDTQYF; j_call: TRBJ2-3; clone_size: once; v_call: TRBV19; d_call: -
cdr3_nt: TGTGCCAGCAGTTTGAAGACAGGGGGGGAATCACCCCTCCACTTT; cdr3_aa: CASSLKTGGESPLHF; j_call: TRBJ1-6; clone_size: -; v_call: TRBV6-5; d_call: TRBD1
cdr3_nt: TGCGCCAGCAGCTTGGAGGGGACAGCTGAAGCTTTCTTT; cdr3_aa: CASSLEGTAEAFF; j_call: TRBJ1-1; clone_size: -; v_call: TRBV5-1; d_call: TRBD1
cdr3_nt: TGTGCCAGCAGCCAAGATGGGATAGGGGGCCACTATGGCTACACCTTC; cdr3_aa: CASSQDGIGGHYGYTF; j_call: TRBJ1-2; clone_size: -; v_call: TRBV14; d_call: TRBD1
cdr3_nt: TGCGCCAGCAGCCAAGATAGGGCGGGGGGGAAAGAGACCCAGTACTTC; cdr3_aa: CASSQDRAGGKETQYF; j_call: TRBJ2-5; clone_size: -; v_call: TRBV4-3; d_call: TRBD2
cdr3_nt: TGTGCCAGCAGCCAAGGTAGGGGGCGCTCCTACGAGCAGTACTTC; cdr3_aa: CASSQGRGRSYEQYF; j_call: TRBJ2-7; clone_size: -; v_call: TRBV14; d_call: TRBD1
cdr3_nt: TGCGCCAGCAGCCCCTACAGGGGAAGGGAATACGAGCAGTACTTC; cdr3_aa: CASSPYRGREYEQYF; j_call: TRBJ2-7; clone_size: few; v_call: TRBV10-1; d_call: TRBD1
cdr3_nt: TGTGCCAGCAGGGTGGACATTTTCTCTGGGGCCAACGTCCTGACTTTC; cdr3_aa: CASRVDIFSGANVLTF; j_call: TRBJ2-6; clone_size: -; v_call: TRBV2; d_call: -
cdr3_nt: TGTGCCAGCAGGCCGGGACAGGGACCTAACTATGGCTACACCTTC; cdr3_aa: CASRPGQGPNYGYTF; j_call: TRBJ1-2; clone_size: -; v_call: TRBV7-2; d_call: TRBD1
cdr3_nt: TGTGCCAGCAGTGAATGGGGGGGCCCAAACACTGAAGCTTTCTTT; cdr3_aa: CASSEWGGPNTEAFF; j_call: TRBJ1-1; clone_size: -; v_call: TRBV25-1; d_call: -
cdr3_nt: TGTGCCTGGGACCCGGGACAGGTCGAAAACTATGGCTACACCTTC; cdr3_aa: CAWDPGQVENYGYTF; j_call: TRBJ1-2; clone_size: -; v_call: TRBV30; d_call: TRBD1
cdr3_nt: TGTGCCAGCAGCTCGAGAGGAAACACCATATATTTT; cdr3_aa: CASSSRGNTIYF; j_call: TRBJ1-3; clone_size: few; v_call: TRBV7-9; d_call: -
cdr3_nt: TGTGCCAGCAGCCAAGATTTGGGACAGACGCAGTACTTC; cdr3_aa: CASSQDLGQTQYF; j_call: TRBJ2-7; clone_size: -; v_call: TRBV14; d_call: TRBD1
cdr3_nt: TGCGCCAGCAGCGTGACACGAACCCCCGGGGAGCTGTTTTTT; cdr3_aa: CASSVTRTPGELFF; j_call: TRBJ2-2; clone_size: -; v_call: TRBV5-1; d_call: -
cdr3_nt: TGCGCCAGCAGCCAAGTCGCAGGGGGTCGGCAAGAGACCCAGTACTTC; cdr3_aa: CASSQVAGGRQETQYF; j_call: TRBJ2-5; clone_size: -; v_call: TRBV4-1; d_call: TRBD1
cdr3_nt: TGTGCCAGCAGTGAGGGGGGGACAGGGTTACGGGAAAAACTGTTTTTT; cdr3_aa: CASSEGGTGLREKLFF; j_call: TRBJ1-4; clone_size: -; v_call: TRBV6-1; d_call: TRBD1
cdr3_nt: TGTGCCAGCAGACCGGACAGGGGGCTCGATTCACCCCTCCACTTT; cdr3_aa: CASRPDRGLDSPLHF; j_call: TRBJ1-6; clone_size: -; v_call: TRBV3-1/TRBV3-2; d_call: TRBD1
cdr3_nt: TGTGCCAGCTCACCACCCTCAGTCCGGGGGACAGGGGTTTCCGGGGAGCTGTTTTTT; cdr3_aa: CASSPPSVRGTGVSGELFF; j_call: TRBJ2-2; clone_size: once; v_call: TRBV18; d_call: TRBD1
cdr3_nt: TGTGCCAGCAGGCCAGGGGGCTTCGAGTCCTACGAGCAGTACTTC; cdr3_aa: CASRPGGFESYEQYF; j_call: TRBJ2-7; clone_size: -; v_call: TRBV27; d_call: TRBD1
cdr3_nt: TGTGCCAGCAGTGAAATAGGACAGGGGGCTTTATTGGAAAAACTGTTTTTT; cdr3_aa: CASSEIGQGALLEKLFF; j_call: TRBJ1-4; clone_size: -; v_call: TRBV6-1; d_call: TRBD1